This TCR beta chain was captured in a study of T cell responses to AZD1222 COVID-19 vaccine. Study findings and constraints: The CD4 TCRs associated with vaccination extended across spike and predominated at 160-218 and 743-854. A mostly white British donor set with more females was recruited, and clonal diversity was possibly underestimated.

Clones were sequenced by immunoSEQ multiplex PCR, and TCRdb holds only the in-frame ones, with some missing. The profile covers roughly 170,000 clones, with around 88% appearing a single time and approximately 0.49% taken by the ten largest. This clone was seen once. Its specificity is not known. The germline CDR1 and CDR2 sequences are SGHAT and FQNNGV. This CDR3 comprises 15 residues. Losses at the gene ends were 5 bases for V and 5 bases for J; bases not matched to a gene: 10. The sequence derives from an adult in good health. The chain uses TRBV11-2 and TRBJ2-5; 8 bases match TRBD1. Sequences were derived from peripheral blood, sampled on day 0 of AZD1222 vaccination. CDR3 in DNA: TGTGCCAGCAGCCGGGACAGGCTCGGTCTCGAGACCCAGTACTTC. The encoded protein is CASSRDRLGLETQYF.